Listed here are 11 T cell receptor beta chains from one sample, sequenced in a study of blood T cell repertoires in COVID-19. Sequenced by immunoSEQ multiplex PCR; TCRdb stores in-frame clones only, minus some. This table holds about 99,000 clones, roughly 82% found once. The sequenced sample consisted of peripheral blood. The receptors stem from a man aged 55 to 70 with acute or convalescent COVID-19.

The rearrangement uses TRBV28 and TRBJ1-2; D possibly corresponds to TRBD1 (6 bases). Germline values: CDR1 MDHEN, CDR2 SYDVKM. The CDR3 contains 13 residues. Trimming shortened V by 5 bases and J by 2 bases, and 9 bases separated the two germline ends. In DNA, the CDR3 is TGTGCCAGCAGTCTTGACAGGAACTATGGCTACACCTTC. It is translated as CASSLDRNYGYTF.

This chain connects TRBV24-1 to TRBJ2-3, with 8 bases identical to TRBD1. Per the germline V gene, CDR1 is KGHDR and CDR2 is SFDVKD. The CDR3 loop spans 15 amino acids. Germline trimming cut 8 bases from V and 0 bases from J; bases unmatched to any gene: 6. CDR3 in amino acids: CATTPGTGSTDTQYF. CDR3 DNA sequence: TGTGCCACCACACCCGGGACAGGAAGCACAGATACGCAGTATTTT.

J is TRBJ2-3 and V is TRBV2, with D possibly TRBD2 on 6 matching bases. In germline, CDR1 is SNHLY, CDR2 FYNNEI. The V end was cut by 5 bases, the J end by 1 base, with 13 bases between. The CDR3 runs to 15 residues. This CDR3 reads CASSRSSERTDTQYF. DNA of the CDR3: TGTGCCAGCAGTCGCTCTAGCGAGCGCACAGATACGCAGTATTTT.

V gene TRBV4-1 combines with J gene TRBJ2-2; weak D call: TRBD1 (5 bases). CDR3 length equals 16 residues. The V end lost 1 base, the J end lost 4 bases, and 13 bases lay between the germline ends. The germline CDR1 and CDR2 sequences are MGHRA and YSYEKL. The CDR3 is CASSQAPTGPTGELFF. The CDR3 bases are TGCGCCAGCAGCCAAGCGCCCACAGGACCCACCGGGGAGCTGTTTTTT.

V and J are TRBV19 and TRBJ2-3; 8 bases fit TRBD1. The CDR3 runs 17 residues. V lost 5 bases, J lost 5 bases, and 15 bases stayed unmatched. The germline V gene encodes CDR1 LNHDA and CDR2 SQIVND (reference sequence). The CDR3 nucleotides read TGTGCCAGTAGTCTCTATTCGACAGGGGCCGCAGAAGATACGCAGTATTTT. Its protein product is CASSLYSTGAAEDTQYF.

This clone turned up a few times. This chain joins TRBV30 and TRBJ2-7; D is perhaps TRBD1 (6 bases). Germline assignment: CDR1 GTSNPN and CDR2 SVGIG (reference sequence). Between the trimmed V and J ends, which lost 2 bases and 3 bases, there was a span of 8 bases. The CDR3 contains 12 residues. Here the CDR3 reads CAWSKGVYEQYF. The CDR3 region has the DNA TGTGCCTGGAGTAAGGGGGTCTACGAGCAGTACTTC.

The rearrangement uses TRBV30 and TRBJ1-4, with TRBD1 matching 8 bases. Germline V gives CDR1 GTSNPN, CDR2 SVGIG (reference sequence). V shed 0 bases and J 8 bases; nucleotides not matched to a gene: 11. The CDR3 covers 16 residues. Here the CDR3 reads CAWSVLGTGGSEKLFF. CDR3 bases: TGTGCCTGGAGTGTGTTGGGTACAGGGGGAAGCGAAAAACTGTTTTTT.

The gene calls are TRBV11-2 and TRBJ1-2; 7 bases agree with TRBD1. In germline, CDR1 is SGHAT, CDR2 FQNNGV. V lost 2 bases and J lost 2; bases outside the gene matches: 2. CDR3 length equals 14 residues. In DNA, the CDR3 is TGTGCCAGCAGCTTATGGGACAGAAACTATGGCTACACCTTC. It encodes CASSLWDRNYGYTF.

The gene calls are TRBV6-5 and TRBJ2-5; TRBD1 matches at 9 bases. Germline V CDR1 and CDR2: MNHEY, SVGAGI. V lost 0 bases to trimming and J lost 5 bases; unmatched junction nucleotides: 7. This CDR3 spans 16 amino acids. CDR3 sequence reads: CASSYSGQGLGETQYF. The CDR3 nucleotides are TGTGCCAGCAGTTACTCCGGACAGGGGCTAGGGGAGACCCAGTACTTC.

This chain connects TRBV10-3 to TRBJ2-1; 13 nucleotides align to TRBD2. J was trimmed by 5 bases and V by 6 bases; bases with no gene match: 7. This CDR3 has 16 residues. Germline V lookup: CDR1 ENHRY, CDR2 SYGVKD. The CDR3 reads CAIRVAGTSGDNEQFF. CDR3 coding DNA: TGTGCCATCAGAGTAGCCGGGACTAGCGGGGACAATGAGCAGTTCTTC.

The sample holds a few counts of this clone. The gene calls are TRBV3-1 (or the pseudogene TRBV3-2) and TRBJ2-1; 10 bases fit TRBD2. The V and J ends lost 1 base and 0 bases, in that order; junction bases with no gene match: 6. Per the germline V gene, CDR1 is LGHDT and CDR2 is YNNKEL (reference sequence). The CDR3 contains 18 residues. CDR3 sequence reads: CASSQALSGGGSYNEQFF. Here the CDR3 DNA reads TGTGCCAGCAGCCAAGCCTTGAGCGGGGGGGGCTCCTACAATGAGCAGTTCTTC.